What follows are 20 T cell receptor beta chains derived from one specimen sequenced in a study of cytomegalovirus exposure and HLA in healthy donors. PCR was performed using 60 Vbeta and 13 Jbeta primers. Assay: immunoSEQ multiplex PCR; the TCRdb copy retains only in-frame clones and omits some. The data show roughly 150,000 clones, approximately 84% seen once. Material for sequencing was PBMCs. The receptor source for this set is a man younger than 45 in good health and CMV-seropositive.

Here the CDR3 DNA reads TGTGCCAGTAGTACGAATGAAAAACTGTTTTTT. It is translated as CASSTNEKLFF. The V and J genes are TRBV19 and TRBJ1-4; no reliable D call. Germline V gives CDR1 LNHDA, CDR2 SQIVND (reference sequence). CDR3 length: 11 amino acids. Trimming removed 4 bases from V and 5 bases from J, with 2 bases in between.

The chain recombines TRBV7-2 with TRBJ2-1; 9 bases fit TRBD2. The CDR3 is 16 amino acids. Losses at the gene ends were 0 bases for V and 4 bases for J; bases not matched to a gene: 4. Germline CDR1 reads SGHTA; CDR2 reads FQGNSA. CDR3 sequence: CASSLAFGLAYNEQFF. CDR3 coding DNA: TGTGCCAGCAGCTTAGCCTTCGGACTAGCGTACAATGAGCAGTTCTTC.

V is TRBV11-1 and J is TRBJ2-7; TRBD2 matches 10 bases. This CDR3 region has 15 residues. With 6 bases clipped from V and 2 bases from J, the junction kept 7 bases outside the gene matches. Germline V gives CDR1 SGHAT, CDR2 FQDESV (reference sequence). CDR3 sequence: CASSETGLAAYEQYF. The CDR3 DNA follows: TGTGCCAGCAGTGAAACCGGACTAGCGGCCTACGAGCAGTACTTC.

The V and J genes are TRBV4-1 and TRBJ1-1; the D is unclear. The CDR3 consists of 14 residues. V was cut by 4 bases and J by 1 base, with 10 bases left in between. The germline CDR1 and CDR2 sequences are MGHRA and YSYEKL. The CDR3 region is CASSPPRENTEAFF. The CDR3, as DNA: TGCGCCAGCAGCCCTCCGAGAGAGAACACTGAAGCTTTCTTT.

The chain combines TRBV13 with TRBJ2-7; possibly TRBD1 for D (5 bases). Germline CDR1 and CDR2: PRHDT and FYEKMQ (reference sequence). The CDR3 length is 12 residues. Trimming left V 4 bases short and J 5 bases short, with 9 bases between. CDR3 amino acids: CASSSTDNEQYV. DNA for the CDR3: TGTGCCAGCAGCTCGACGGACAACGAGCAGTACGTC.

The chain employs TRBV4-1 and TRBJ2-4; TRBD2 might be the D (5 bases). The germline gives CDR1 MGHRA, CDR2 YSYEKL. The length of the CDR3 is 15 residues. Trimming took off 1 base at V and 3 bases at J, with 10 bases between the two ends. In DNA form, the CDR3 reads TGCGCCAGCAGCCAAGTCCGGGATAGCAAAAACATTCAGTACTTC. As protein: CASSQVRDSKNIQYF.

The gene calls are TRBV27 and TRBJ2-1; 7 bases align to TRBD2. The CDR3 has 17 amino acids. After removal of 0 bases from V and 1 base from J, the junction contained 6 bases not matched to a gene. In germline, CDR1 is MNHEY, CDR2 SMNVEV (reference sequence). The CDR3 spells CASSLSGRGGSYNEQFF. The CDR3 coding sequence is TGTGCCAGCAGTTTATCAGGGAGGGGCGGGTCCTACAATGAGCAGTTCTTC.

J is TRBJ1-2 and V is TRBV7-3; D is unclear. Per the germline V gene, CDR1 is SGHTA and CDR2 is FQGTGA. V lost 6 bases and J 8 bases, leaving 16 bases between the germline ends. CDR3 length: 13 residues. The DNA for the CDR3 is TGTGCCAGCAGTCGTTCTAGTTCGGAGGGCTACACCTTC. Residues: CASSRSSSEGYTF.

The CDR3, as DNA: TGTGCCAGTAGTCCGGGGAGAACTAATGAAAAACTGTTTTTT. This gives the protein CASSPGRTNEKLFF. This sequence joins TRBV19 and TRBJ1-4; D remains unclear. Germline CDR1 and CDR2: LNHDA and SQIVND (reference sequence). Trimming cost V 5 bases and J 1 base, with 8 bases left between them. The CDR3 loop spans 14 amino acids.

This clone has only one observation. V is TRBV7-3 and J is TRBJ1-1; D call uncertain. The V gene's germline CDR1 is SGHTA and CDR2 FQGTGA. V was cut by 2 bases and J by 3 bases, with 7 bases left in between. The CDR3 contains 13 residues. The CDR3 DNA is TGTGCCAGCAGCTTACGGGTGGACACTGAAGCTTTCTTT. Amino acid sequence: CASSLRVDTEAFF.

The chain has TRBV7-6 and TRBJ2-2; 12 nucleotides line up with TRBD2. The CDR3 covers 16 residues. Germline V lookup: CDR1 SGHVS, CDR2 FNYEAQ. The V segment lost 4 bases and the J segment 7 bases; nucleotides outside the gene matches: 7. DNA for the CDR3: TGTGCCAGCAGCTCACTAGCGGGAGGTGGCGGCGGGGAGCTGTTTTTT. This sequence encodes CASSSLAGGGGGELFF.

This clone came up once. The chain links TRBV11-2 to TRBJ2-3; D is possibly TRBD2 (6 bases). CDR3 length: 15 residues. Per the germline V gene, CDR1 is SGHAT and CDR2 is FQNNGV. V was shortened by 2 bases and J by 2 bases, with 11 bases between the two germline ends. In DNA form, the CDR3 reads TGTGCCAGCAGCTTATCTTTAGCGGACACAGATACGCAGTATTTT. This sequence encodes CASSLSLADTDTQYF.

This chain uses TRBV10-3 with TRBJ1-5; D call uncertain. Trimming cost V 4 bases and J 9 bases, with 13 bases left between them. The CDR3 loop spans 13 amino acids. Germline CDR1 is ENHRY and CDR2 is SYGVKD. The CDR3 reads CAISGTAVGPQHF. CDR3 DNA: TGTGCCATCAGTGGAACAGCTGTGGGGCCCCAGCATTTT.

This clone was detected once. The V gene is TRBV5-1, the J gene TRBJ2-1; 9 bases match TRBD2. The germline V gene has CDR1 SGHRS and CDR2 YFSETQ. Trimming cost V 2 bases and J 0 bases; bases outside gene matches: 6. CDR3 length: 17 residues. The DNA for the CDR3 is TGCGCCAGCAGCTTAGCGGGAGGACTGAGCTCCTACAATGAGCAGTTCTTC. This sequence encodes CASSLAGGLSSYNEQFF. The variable domain in full, with the rest retrieved from reference TRBV5-1 and TRBJ2-1, is KAGVTQTPRYLIKTRGQQVTLSCSPISGHRSVSWYQQTPGQGLQFLFEYFSETQRNKGNFPGRFSGRQFSNSRSEMNVSTLELGDSALYLCASSLAGGLSSYNEQFFGPGTRLTVL.

This chain joins TRBV7-9 and TRBJ1-6, with a weak D call TRBD1 (5 bases). Germline V lookup: CDR1 SEHNR, CDR2 FQNEAQ (reference sequence). The CDR3 is made up of 14 amino acids. V was cut by 7 bases and J by 5 bases, with 12 bases left in between. The CDR3 region is CASNLGGNNSPLHF. The CDR3, as DNA: TGTGCCAGCAACTTGGGGGGGAATAATTCACCCCTCCACTTT.

The CDR3 DNA reads as TGTGCCAGCAGCGTAGGGGCGGGAGGGCCCGATGAGCAGTTCTTC. Translating gives CASSVGAGGPDEQFF. The chain employs TRBV7-3 and TRBJ2-1, with 9 nucleotides matching TRBD2. Germline lookup yields CDR1 SGHTA and CDR2 FQGTGA. There are 15 residues in the CDR3. J was trimmed by 8 bases and V by 5 bases; bases with no gene match: 10.

The chain links TRBV5-1 to TRBJ2-3, with D tentatively TRBD2 (6 bases). V lost 3 bases and J lost 0, with 14 bases in between. Germline assignment: CDR1 SGHRS and CDR2 YFSETQ. CDR3 size: 16 residues. CDR3 amino acids: CASSWLADQSTDTQYF. In nucleotides, the CDR3 is TGCGCCAGCAGCTGGTTAGCGGATCAAAGCACAGATACGCAGTATTTT. The whole variable domain, filled in from reference TRBV5-1 and TRBJ2-3, reads KAGVTQTPRYLIKTRGQQVTLSCSPISGHRSVSWYQQTPGQGLQFLFEYFSETQRNKGNFPGRFSGRQFSNSRSEMNVSTLELGDSALYLCASSWLADQSTDTQYFGPGTRLTVL.

Notes on this clone: One end of the junction is discordant with germline, which a read error may explain. V gene TRBV18 combines with J gene TRBJ2-3; 10 bases are a match to TRBD2. This CDR3 has 17 amino acids. CDR1 is KGHSH and CDR2 is LQKENI in the germline V gene. The CDR3, as DNA: TGTGCCGGCTCACCACCGGGACTAGCGACTAGCACAGATACGCAGTATTTT. Amino acids: CAGSPPGLATSTDTQYF.

This chain connects TRBV19 to TRBJ2-2; the match to TRBD2 covers 7 bases. Trimming at V came to 4 bases and at J to 6 bases, leaving 8 bases not matched to a gene. This CDR3 is built from 15 residues. CDR1 is LNHDA, CDR2 SQIVND, per germline (reference sequence). The CDR3: CASSTRGGPPGELFF. As DNA, the CDR3 is TGTGCCAGTAGTACGCGGGGAGGGCCTCCCGGGGAGCTGTTTTTT.

This clone was counted a single time. The V gene is TRBV7-2, the J gene TRBJ2-2, with 14 positions matching TRBD2. Unmatched junction bases numbered 5, after V lost 5 bases and J lost 6 bases. Germline CDR1 and CDR2: SGHTA and FQGNSA. This CDR3 is 16 amino acids long. The CDR3 reads CASSTRLAGGPGELFF. Written as DNA, the CDR3 is TGTGCCAGCAGCACCAGACTAGCGGGAGGGCCCGGGGAGCTGTTTTTT.